The 31 T cell receptor beta chains below all came from one sample that was sequenced in a study of shared clonotypes between healthy human individuals. Produced via immunoSEQ multiplex PCR; TCRdb's table is partial and in-frame only. The table lists about 2,500,000 clones, 90% to 95% of them singletons. Sequenced material: naive CD4+ T cells sorted from blood. Subset meaning: CD45RA+ positively selected. These receptor sequences come from a man aged 18 to 29 in good health.

The table lists this clone with a count of one. The chain carries TRBV19 and TRBJ2-4, with D unresolved. Trimming cost V 4 bases and J 5 bases, with 12 bases left between them. This CDR3 region has 14 residues. The germline V gene encodes CDR1 LNHDA and CDR2 SQIVND (reference sequence). In DNA form, the CDR3 reads TGTGCCAGTAGTAGTCGCGGTCTCCAAAACATTCAGTACTTC. Its translation is CASSSRGLQNIQYF.

The chain is built from TRBV6-6 and TRBJ1-1; TRBD1 is a possible D gene (5 bases). Trimming pared 1 base from V and 1 base from J, leaving 10 bases between. Germline lookup yields CDR1 MNHNY and CDR2 SVGAGI (reference sequence). The CDR3 covers 15 residues. The CDR3 region is CASSYLGVGNTEAFF. In nucleotides, the CDR3 is TGTGCCAGCAGTTACTTGGGGGTCGGGAACACTGAAGCTTTCTTT.

The CDR3: CASSIDTGSPETQYF. The CDR3 DNA is TGTGCCAGCAGCATAGATACAGGGAGTCCAGAGACCCAGTACTTC. This rearrangement joins TRBV7-2 to TRBJ2-5, with TRBD1 as a possible D gene (6 bases). Germline CDR1 SGHTA, CDR2 FQGNSA. The CDR3 runs to 15 residues. V was pared by 5 bases and J by 4 bases, with 17 bases between.

The chain uses TRBV9 and TRBJ2-3; D ambiguous. The CDR3 loop spans 12 amino acids. Germline lookup yields CDR1 SGDLS and CDR2 YYNGEE. With 4 bases removed from V and 1 base from J, the gap between germline ends came to 4 bases. For the CDR3, the DNA is TGTGCCAGCAGCCGACGCACAGATACGCAGTATTTT. The encoded protein is CASSRRTDTQYF.

This chain joins TRBV6-6 and TRBJ1-1, with D possibly being TRBD1 (6 bases). The CDR3 has 15 amino acids. Deletions cut 2 bases from V and 0 bases from J, with 10 bases between. Germline assignment: CDR1 MNHNY and CDR2 SVGAGI (reference sequence). The DNA of the CDR3 is TGTGCCAGCAGTTACCAGACAGGCATGAACACTGAAGCTTTCTTT. It is translated as CASSYQTGMNTEAFF.

The table lists this clone with a count of one. This chain uses TRBV6-5 with TRBJ2-2; D is possibly TRBD1 (6 bases). Germline V CDR1 and CDR2: MNHEY, SVGAGI. V was clipped by 6 bases and J by 4 bases, with 12 bases between them. This CDR3 is 14 amino acids long. The CDR3 here is CASRGRDTTGELFF. CDR3 bases: TGTGCCAGCAGAGGCCGGGACACCACCGGGGAGCTGTTTTTT.

The rearrangement uses TRBV6-6 and TRBJ2-5, with TRBD2 identical over 10 bases. The germline V gene encodes CDR1 MNHNY and CDR2 SVGAGI (reference sequence). The CDR3 length is 15 residues. With V trimmed by 5 bases and J by 5 bases, 8 bases remained unmatched. This CDR3 is CASSPPGLASETQYF. The DNA of the CDR3 is TGTGCCAGCAGTCCACCGGGACTAGCGAGCGAGACCCAGTACTTC.

V gene TRBV5-1 combines with J gene TRBJ2-7; D is perhaps TRBD2 (6 bases). V gave up 0 bases and J gave up 2 bases, with 12 bases separating them. Germline V gives CDR1 SGHRS, CDR2 YFSETQ. This CDR3 contains 15 residues. CDR3 residues: CASSLGGTETYEQYF. In DNA form, the CDR3 reads TGCGCCAGCAGCTTGGGCGGGACGGAGACCTACGAGCAGTACTTC.

For this clone: The same CDR3 arises from other DNA sequences in this sample as well. The rearrangement uses TRBV6-1 and TRBJ2-7; 7 bases map to TRBD2. Germline V gives CDR1 MNHNS, CDR2 SASEGT. V dropped 11 bases and J dropped 6; count of bases not matched to a gene: 16. There are 14 residues in the CDR3. This CDR3 is CAVTPGTINFEQYF. In DNA form, the CDR3 reads TGTGCCGTTACCCCCGGGACTATTAATTTCGAGCAGTACTTC.

The chain carries TRBV19 and TRBJ2-2; TRBD2 might be the D (5 bases). Germline V lookup: CDR1 LNHDA, CDR2 SQIVND (reference sequence). The CDR3 is 15 residues long. The ends were cut back, 5 bases at V and 1 base at J, with 11 bases in the middle. CDR3 residues: CASSLGLLNTGELFF. CDR3 nucleotides: TGTGCCAGTAGTCTCGGACTTCTGAACACCGGGGAGCTGTTTTTT. The full variable domain, rest sourced from reference TRBV19 and TRBJ2-2, is DGGITQSPKYLFRKEGQNVTLSCEQNLNHDAMYWYRQDPGQGLRLIYYSQIVNDFQKGDIAEGYSVSREKKESFPLTVTSAQKNPTAFYLCASSLGLLNTGELFFGEGSRLTVL.

V usage is TRBV19 and J usage is TRBJ2-7, with TRBD1 identical over 9 bases. CDR3 length: 16 residues. Germline loops: CDR1 LNHDA, CDR2 SQIVND (reference sequence). V dropped 5 bases and J dropped 5; count of bases not matched to a gene: 13. The CDR3, as DNA: TGTGCCAGTAGTCTCACAGGGGGCAAGCTTGCCAACGAGCAGTACTTC. Its protein is CASSLTGGKLANEQYF.

This sequence joins TRBV7-2 and TRBJ2-1; 10 bases agree with TRBD2. Looked up from germline, CDR1 is SGHTA and CDR2 is FQGNSA. Germline trimming cut 5 bases from V and 9 bases from J; bases unmatched to any gene: 16. CDR3 length equals 17 residues. For the CDR3, the DNA is TGTGCCAGCAGCCCTACTAGCGGGAACGAGATTGGGGGTGAGCAGTTCTTC. This sequence encodes CASSPTSGNEIGGEQFF.

The chain carries TRBV7-2 and TRBJ2-5; TRBD2 matches 14 bases. The germline V gene encodes CDR1 SGHTA and CDR2 FQGNSA. The CDR3 is 16 residues long. Germline trimming cut 5 bases from V and 5 bases from J; bases unmatched to any gene: 7. DNA for the CDR3: TGTGCCAGCAGCGAAGCGGGACTAGCGGGAGTGGAGACCCAGTACTTC. It encodes CASSEAGLAGVETQYF.

The rearrangement joins TRBV27 to TRBJ2-2; TRBD2 aligns across 9 bases. CDR1 and CDR2 (germline): MNHEY, SMNVEV (reference sequence). The V segment lost 5 bases and the J segment 5 bases; nucleotides outside the gene matches: 6. The CDR3 spans 15 residues. The CDR3 is CASSDRGGATGELFF. As DNA, the CDR3 is TGTGCCAGCAGTGACCGCGGGGGGGCAACCGGGGAGCTGTTTTTT.

The chain employs TRBV5-1 and TRBJ1-6; D is perhaps TRBD1 (5 bases). Trimming shortened V by 0 bases and J by 8 bases, and 12 bases separated the two germline ends. The CDR3 loop spans 15 amino acids. Per the germline V gene, CDR1 is SGHRS and CDR2 is YFSETQ. CDR3 sequence (DNA): TGCGCCAGCAGCTTGGCCCAGACAGCGCATTCACCCCTCCACTTT. It specifies CASSLAQTAHSPLHF.

The chain employs TRBV7-9 and TRBJ2-2; 9 bases are shared with TRBD2. J was trimmed by 6 bases and V by 2 bases; bases with no gene match: 4. The germline CDR1 and CDR2 sequences are SEHNR and FQNEAQ (reference sequence). The CDR3 has 15 residues. The chain's CDR3 is CASSLRTSVSGELFF. CDR3 bases: TGTGCCAGCAGCTTAAGGACTAGCGTTTCCGGGGAGCTGTTTTTT.

This clone was counted a single time. The chain employs TRBV14 and TRBJ2-2; 8 bases are shared with TRBD2. Germline V CDR1 and CDR2: SGHDN, FVKESK. The ends lost 5 bases at V and 0 bases at J; junction bases unmatched: 5. The CDR3 is 16 residues long. The CDR3 reads CASSVRGGPNTGELFF. In DNA form, the CDR3 reads TGTGCCAGCAGCGTACGCGGGGGGCCGAACACCGGGGAGCTGTTTTTT.

The rearrangement joins TRBV5-1 to TRBJ1-1; D perhaps matches TRBD1 (6 bases). CDR1 and CDR2 (germline): SGHRS, YFSETQ. The CDR3 consists of 12 residues. Trimming removed 2 bases at V and 7 bases at J, with 9 bases between. In DNA, the CDR3 is TGCGCCAGCAGCTTACAACAGGGTGAAGCTTTCTTT. As protein: CASSLQQGEAFF.

The V gene is TRBV28, the J gene TRBJ1-1; D is unresolved. Trimming removed 6 bases from V and 2 bases from J, with 10 bases in between. There are 13 residues in the CDR3. Germline CDR1 is MDHEN and CDR2 is SYDVKM. CDR3 DNA: TGTGCCAGCAGGGGAGGGATTAACACTGAAGCTTTCTTT. It yields the protein CASRGGINTEAFF.

This rearrangement joins TRBV19 to TRBJ2-3; D is possibly TRBD1 or TRBD2 (5 bases each). V shed 4 bases and J shed 1 base, with 15 bases lying between them. Germline V gene sequence: CDR1 LNHDA, CDR2 SQIVND (reference sequence). The CDR3 loop spans 16 amino acids. CDR3 DNA: TGTGCCAGTAGTAGTTACCGGGACCCGGGCACAGATACGCAGTATTTT. Translated, it gives CASSSYRDPGTDTQYF.

The gene calls are TRBV6-1 and TRBJ2-7, with a weak D call TRBD1 (5 bases). The CDR3 contains 15 residues. Germline V gene sequence: CDR1 MNHNS, CDR2 SASEGT. V lost 2 bases and J lost 2, with 13 bases in between. CDR3 nucleotides: TGTGCCAGCAGTGAACAGGGATCGTTAACCTACGAGCAGTACTTC. It codes for CASSEQGSLTYEQYF.

This chain links TRBV9 with TRBJ1-2, with 8 positions matching TRBD1. The CDR3 has 16 residues. Germline CDR1 is SGDLS and CDR2 is YYNGEE. V gave up 3 bases and J gave up 1 base; unmatched junction bases: 8. CDR3 sequence reads: CASSGNQGAHNYGYTF. In DNA form, the CDR3 reads TGTGCCAGCAGCGGAAATCAGGGGGCCCATAACTATGGCTACACCTTC.

V and J are TRBV4-3 and TRBJ2-1; 13 bases align to TRBD2. Germline CDR1 LGHNA, CDR2 YSLEER. The CDR3 contains 16 residues. With V trimmed by 4 bases and J by 7 bases, 7 bases remained unmatched. CDR3 nucleotide sequence: TGCGCCAGCAGCCCCCTCACTAGCGGGAGGGGGAATGAGCAGTTCTTC. It encodes CASSPLTSGRGNEQFF.

The J gene is TRBJ2-5, the V gene TRBV6-1; possibly TRBD1 or TRBD2 for D (6 bases each). Germline-derived CDR1 and CDR2 are MNHNS and SASEGT. The CDR3 loop spans 14 amino acids. The V end lost 6 bases, the J end lost 4 bases, and 15 bases lay between the germline ends. The CDR3 loop is CASSGRSGAETQYF. CDR3 coding DNA: TGTGCCAGCAGCGGCCGCTCGGGGGCAGAGACCCAGTACTTC.

V and J are TRBV6-5 and TRBJ2-5; D gene uncertain. V was pared by 6 bases and J by 4 bases, with 12 bases between. Germline V lookup: CDR1 MNHEY, CDR2 SVGAGI. The CDR3 totals 13 residues. The CDR3 region is CASSHLNGETQYF. The CDR3 coding sequence is TGTGCCAGCAGCCACTTGAACGGAGAGACCCAGTACTTC.

V gene TRBV11-3 combines with J gene TRBJ1-6, with D hard to call. CDR1 SGHNT and CDR2 YENEEA come from the germline V gene. The CDR3 consists of 13 residues. V was cut by 1 base and J by 7 bases, with 5 bases left in between. The chain's CDR3 is CASSLASNSPLHF. In DNA form, the CDR3 reads TGTGCCAGCAGCTTAGCTTCGAATTCACCCCTCCACTTT.

This chain links TRBV4-3 with TRBJ2-3; 10 nucleotides match TRBD1. CDR3 size: 16 residues. Germline lookup yields CDR1 LGHNA and CDR2 YSLEER. Unmatched junction bases numbered 7, after V lost 3 bases and J lost 4 bases. CDR3 coding DNA: TGCGCCAGCAGCCAGGAGACAGGGGGCGGACCAGATACGCAGTATTTT. It encodes CASSQETGGGPDTQYF.

J is TRBJ2-2 and V is TRBV6-4, with TRBD1 identical over 8 bases. CDR3 length equals 14 residues. The ends lost 6 bases at V and 5 bases at J; junction bases unmatched: 5. Germline lookup yields CDR1 MRHNA and CDR2 SNTAGT. CDR3 DNA sequence: TGTGCCAGCAGAACAGGGGGAGGTACCGGGGAGCTGTTTTTT. Amino acid sequence: CASRTGGGTGELFF.

The rearrangement joins TRBV28 to TRBJ1-6; 9 bases agree with TRBD1. The CDR3 extends over 17 amino acids. With V trimmed by 7 bases and J by 2 bases, 9 bases remained unmatched. Germline lookup yields CDR1 MDHEN and CDR2 SYDVKM. The DNA for the CDR3 is TGTGCCAGCAACGGAGGACAGGGGAGCGCCTATAATTCACCCCTCCACTTT. It yields the protein CASNGGQGSAYNSPLHF.

As regards this clone: This CDR3 is also generated by other DNA sequences in the sample. The CDR3 spells CASSYSGTRTYEQYF. For the CDR3, the DNA is TGTGCCAGCAGTTACTCCGGGACTCGAACCTACGAGCAGTACTTC. The chain employs TRBV6-5 and TRBJ2-7; TRBD2 is a possible D gene (6 bases). V was trimmed by 0 bases and J by 2 bases, leaving 11 bases between them. This CDR3 region has 15 residues. Germline CDR1 and CDR2: MNHEY and SVGAGI.

The rearrangement links TRBV7-2 to TRBJ1-1; 7 nucleotides line up with TRBD1. The V and J ends lost 5 bases and 4 bases, in that order; junction bases with no gene match: 10. The CDR3 loop spans 15 amino acids. CDR1 and CDR2 (germline): SGHTA, FQGNSA. The CDR3 sequence is CASSPGTARGTEAFF. CDR3 nucleotide sequence: TGTGCCAGCAGCCCAGGGACAGCACGGGGCACTGAAGCTTTCTTT.